This T cell receptor beta chain was documented in a study of blood T cell repertoires in COVID-19. Germline lookup yields CDR1 SNHLY and CDR2 FYNNEI. The CDR3 totals 16 residues. Trimming took 6 bases from V and 2 from J; bases not matched to a gene: 11. The protocol was immunoSEQ multiplex PCR, while the TCRdb copy is restricted to in-frame clones and leaves out a portion. The sample has about 140,000 clones; approximately 81% are singletons. The sequenced sample consisted of PBMCs or T cells enriched from blood (not recorded which). The chain recombines TRBV2 with TRBJ2-3, with 7 bases aligning to TRBD2. The TCR sequence derives from a middle-aged man with acute COVID-19. As DNA, the CDR3 is TGTGCCAGCAGGCCCCCAACTAGCGTCCACACAGATACGCAGTATTTT. This sequence encodes CASRPPTSVHTDTQYF.